This is a list of T cell receptor beta chains from one sample in a study of cytomegalovirus exposure and HLA in healthy donors. Some clones are missing from TCRdb's copy, which holds only in-frame ones; the method was immunoSEQ multiplex PCR. This sample has 130,000 to 150,000 clones, with about 64% found just once. Input material: PBMCs. These TCRs come from a man in his fifties or sixties in good health and CMV-seronegative. Each CDR3 is given with its conserved first and last residue. D genes are given only for firm matches. A row's size may be missing; if present it is once, few, many or a size class.

v_gene	j_gene	d_gene	abundance	CDR3aa	CDR3nt
TRBV5-1	TRBJ2-2	TRBD1	-	CASSLQGHGELFF	TGCGCCAGCAGCTTACAGGGGCACGGGGAGCTGTTTTTT
TRBV5-4	TRBJ2-3	TRBD1	-	CASSVRDRATDTQYF	TGTGCCAGCAGCGTCCGGGACAGGGCTACAGATACGCAGTATTTT
TRBV10-1	TRBJ2-7	-	-	CASSVSSVGQYF	TGCGCCAGCAGTGTGTCTAGCGTTGGGCAGTACTTC
TRBV30	TRBJ2-1	TRBD2	-	CAWSETSGRPDEQFF	TGTGCCTGGAGCGAGACTAGCGGGAGGCCAGATGAGCAGTTCTTC
TRBV19	TRBJ2-1	TRBD1	-	CASSLTGQRHYNEQFF	TGTGCCAGTAGTCTAACGGGACAGAGACACTACAATGAGCAGTTCTTC
TRBV19	TRBJ2-3	-	few	CASSYRGMDTQYF	TGTGCCAGTAGCTACCGGGGGATGGATACGCAGTATTTT
TRBV19	TRBJ1-1	TRBD1	-	CASRTGTGWHTEAFF	TGTGCCAGTAGGACCGGGACAGGGTGGCACACTGAAGCTTTCTTT
TRBV28	TRBJ2-4	TRBD2	-	CASGWTSGDVLAKNIQYF	TGTGCCAGCGGATGGACTAGCGGGGATGTCCTAGCCAAAAACATTCAGTACTTC
TRBV7-3	TRBJ2-1	TRBD2	-	CASSQLGGTSGDEQFF	TGTGCCAGCAGCCAACTTGGCGGGACTAGCGGGGATGAGCAGTTCTTC
TRBV19	TRBJ2-1	-	-	CASTSIGSYNEQFF	TGTGCCAGTACCTCAATCGGGTCCTACAATGAGCAGTTCTTC
TRBV5-1	TRBJ2-2	-	-	CASSLASQAGNTGELFF	TGCGCCAGCAGCTTGGCCTCACAGGCCGGGAACACCGGGGAGCTGTTTTTT
TRBV6-4	TRBJ2-7	TRBD2	few	CASSDSASGSTYEQYF	TGTGCCAGCAGTGACTCGGCTAGCGGGAGTACCTACGAGCAGTACTTC
TRBV5-6	TRBJ2-1	TRBD2	few	CASSRGTSGINEQFF	TGTGCCAGCAGCCGAGGGACTAGCGGGATCAATGAGCAGTTCTTC
TRBV6-6	TRBJ1-1	TRBD1	once	CASSIPGQTLNTEAFF	TGTGCCAGCAGTATTCCGGGACAGACTTTGAACACTGAAGCTTTCTTT
TRBV5-1	TRBJ2-7	TRBD1	once	CASRAGGDSPYEQYF	TGCGCCAGCAGGGCAGGGGGCGATTCGCCCTACGAGCAGTACTTC
TRBV29-1	TRBJ2-3	TRBD1	-	CSVEDPRRDRVLFFPVDTQYF	TGCAGCGTTGAAGACCCTCGCCGGGACAGGGTCTTATTTTTCCCCGTGGATACGCAGTATTTT
TRBV5-1	TRBJ1-1	TRBD1	-	CASSSRTGGEDTEAFF	TGCGCCAGCAGCTCCCGGACAGGGGGCGAAGACACTGAAGCTTTCTTT
TRBV5-1	TRBJ2-1	TRBD2	once	CASSSDIRLAGGGRNEQFF	TGCGCCAGCAGCTCTGACATTAGGCTAGCGGGAGGGGGGCGCAATGAGCAGTTCTTC
TRBV5-6	TRBJ2-3	TRBD2	few	CASSLFPGLAGGPLDTQYF	TGTGCCAGCAGCTTGTTCCCCGGCCTAGCGGGAGGGCCGTTGGATACGCAGTATTTT
TRBV6-1	TRBJ1-2	TRBD1	few	CASSEAGTGSAYGYTF	TGTGCCAGCAGTGAAGCCGGGACAGGGAGCGCCTATGGCTACACCTTC
TRBV10-2	TRBJ2-7	TRBD2	-	CASAPGLAYEQYF	TGCGCCAGCGCCCCGGGACTAGCGTACGAGCAGTACTTC
TRBV5-1	TRBJ2-7	TRBD2	-	CASSLLAGGSYEQYF	TGCGCCAGCAGCTTACTAGCGGGAGGGTCCTACGAGCAGTACTTC
TRBV7-9	TRBJ2-7	TRBD2	few	CASSPFRGLAGGISNEQYF	TGTGCCAGCAGCCCCTTCCGGGGACTAGCGGGAGGTATATCGAACGAGCAGTACTTC
TRBV5-7	TRBJ1-1	-	few	CASSWSCGGRTEAFF	TGTGCCAGCAGCTGGTCCTGTGGGGGGAGGACTGAAGCTTTCTTT
TRBV18	TRBJ2-7	TRBD2	-	CASSRLAGDFYEQYF	TGTGCCAGCTCAAGACTAGCGGGAGATTTCTACGAGCAGTACTTC
TRBV14	TRBJ2-7	-	-	CASSPGGVPYEQYF	TGTGCCAGCAGCCCAGGCGGGGTCCCCTACGAGCAGTACTTC
TRBV5-8	TRBJ1-2	-	-	CASSRGWKYGYTF	TGTGCCAGCAGCCGGGGGTGGAAATATGGCTACACCTTC
TRBV28	TRBJ2-5	TRBD2	-	CASSSLAGGVETQYF	TGTGCCAGCAGTTCACTAGCGGGGGGCGTGGAGACCCAGTACTTC
TRBV14	TRBJ2-3	TRBD2	-	CASSQASGHIGPEYF	TGTGCCAGCAGCCAAGCTAGCGGGCACATTGGTCCCGAGTATTTT
TRBV28	TRBJ2-1	-	-	CASTSGPGGYNEQFF	TGTGCCAGCACCTCTGGGCCAGGAGGCTACAATGAGCAGTTCTTC
TRBV15	TRBJ2-1	TRBD2	-	CATSLSGRIYNEQFF	TGTGCCACCAGCCTAAGCGGGAGGATTTACAATGAGCAGTTCTTC
TRBV5-1	TRBJ2-1	TRBD1	-	CASSVGLIGGNGNEQFF	TGCGCCAGCAGCGTGGGCCTGATAGGGGGCAACGGAAATGAGCAGTTCTTC
TRBV27	TRBJ2-1	TRBD1	-	CASSSLPGGFYNEQFF	TGTGCCAGCAGTTCCCTCCCAGGGGGCTTCTACAATGAGCAGTTCTTC